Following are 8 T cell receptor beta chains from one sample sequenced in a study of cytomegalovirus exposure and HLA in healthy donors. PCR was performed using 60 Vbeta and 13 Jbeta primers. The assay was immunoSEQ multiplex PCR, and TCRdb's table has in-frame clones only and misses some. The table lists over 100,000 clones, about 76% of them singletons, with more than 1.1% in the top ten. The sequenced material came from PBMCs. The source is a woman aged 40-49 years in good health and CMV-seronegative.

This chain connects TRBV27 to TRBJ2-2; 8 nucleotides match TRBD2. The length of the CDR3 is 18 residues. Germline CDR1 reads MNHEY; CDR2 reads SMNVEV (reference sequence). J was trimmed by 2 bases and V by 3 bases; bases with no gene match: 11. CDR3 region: CASSFRPHSGTNTGELFF. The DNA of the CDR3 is TGTGCCAGCAGTTTCCGCCCCCATAGCGGGACAAACACCGGGGAGCTGTTTTTT.

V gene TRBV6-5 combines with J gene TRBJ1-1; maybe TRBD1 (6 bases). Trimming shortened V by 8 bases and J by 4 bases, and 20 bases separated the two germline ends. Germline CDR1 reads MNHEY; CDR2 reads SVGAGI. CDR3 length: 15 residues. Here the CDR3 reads CASLYNREKGTEAFF. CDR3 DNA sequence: TGTGCCAGCCTATACAACAGGGAGAAGGGCACTGAAGCTTTCTTT.

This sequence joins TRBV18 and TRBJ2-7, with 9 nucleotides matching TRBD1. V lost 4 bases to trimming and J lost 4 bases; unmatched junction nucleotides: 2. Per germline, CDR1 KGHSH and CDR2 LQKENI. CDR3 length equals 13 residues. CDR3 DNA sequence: TGTGCCAGCTCACGACAGGGGGGATACGAGCAGTACTTC. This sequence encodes CASSRQGGYEQYF.

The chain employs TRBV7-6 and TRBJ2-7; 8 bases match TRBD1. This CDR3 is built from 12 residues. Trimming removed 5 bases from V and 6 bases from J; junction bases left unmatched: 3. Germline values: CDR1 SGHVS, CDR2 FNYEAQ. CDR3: CASSLRGREQYF. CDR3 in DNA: TGTGCCAGCAGCCTCAGGGGGCGCGAGCAGTACTTC.

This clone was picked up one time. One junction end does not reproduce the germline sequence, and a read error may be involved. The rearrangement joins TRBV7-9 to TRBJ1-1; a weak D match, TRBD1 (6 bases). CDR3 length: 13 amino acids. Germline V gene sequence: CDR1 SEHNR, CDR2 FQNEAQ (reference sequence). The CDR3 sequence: CASSLGQVIETFF. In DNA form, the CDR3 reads TGTGCCAGCAGCTTAGGACAGGTGATTGAAACTTTCTTT.

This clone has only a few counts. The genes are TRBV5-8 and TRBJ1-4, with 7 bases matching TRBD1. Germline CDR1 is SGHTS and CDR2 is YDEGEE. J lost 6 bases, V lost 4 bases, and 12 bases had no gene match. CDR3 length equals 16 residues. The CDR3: CASSLTGTGGYEKLFF. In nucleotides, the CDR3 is TGTGCCAGCAGCCTGACAGGGACTGGGGGTTATGAAAAACTGTTTTTT.

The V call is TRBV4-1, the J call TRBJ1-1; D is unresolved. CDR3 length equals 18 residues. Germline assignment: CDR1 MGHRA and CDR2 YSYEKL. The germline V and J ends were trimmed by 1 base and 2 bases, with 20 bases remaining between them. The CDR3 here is CASSQGGGQRVYNTEAFF. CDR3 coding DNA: TGCGCCAGCAGCCAAGGAGGAGGGCAACGAGTATACAACACTGAAGCTTTCTTT.

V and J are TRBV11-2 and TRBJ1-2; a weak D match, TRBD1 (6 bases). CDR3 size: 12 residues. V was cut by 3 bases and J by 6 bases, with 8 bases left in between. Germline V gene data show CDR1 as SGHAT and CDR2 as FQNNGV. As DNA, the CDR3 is TGTGCCAGCAGCTTTAACAGGGATGGCTACACCTTC. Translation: CASSFNRDGYTF. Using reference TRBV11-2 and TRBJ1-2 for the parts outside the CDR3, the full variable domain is EAGVAQSPRYKIIEKRQSVAFWCNPISGHATLYWYQQILGQGPKLLIQFQNNGVVDDSQLPKDRFSAERLKGVDSTLKIQPAKLEDSAVYLCASSFNRDGYTFGSGTRLTVV.